One and the same sample provided the 32 T cell receptor beta chains below, sequenced in a study of cytomegalovirus exposure and HLA in healthy donors. PCR was performed using 60 Vbeta and 13 Jbeta primers. Sequencing used immunoSEQ multiplex PCR; TCRdb keeps in-frame clones, though not all of them. The repertoire consists of some 190,000 clones, with roughly 85% occurring once and the leading ten covering 1%. Sequenced sample: PBMCs. These receptors were collected from a boy aged 2 to 10 in good health and CMV-seronegative.

This clone was recorded only once. The chain has TRBV5-4 and TRBJ2-3; 12 bases align to TRBD2. The CDR3 is 16 amino acids. Germline V gene lookup returns CDR1 SGHNT and CDR2 YYREEE (reference sequence). After removal of 0 bases from V and 3 bases from J, the junction contained 2 bases not matched to a gene. CDR3 residues: CASSLGLAGVTDTQYF. The DNA of the CDR3 is TGTGCCAGCAGCTTGGGACTAGCGGGAGTGACAGATACGCAGTATTTT.

The chain uses TRBV28 and TRBJ1-1; D remains ambiguous. Germline V gives CDR1 MDHEN, CDR2 SYDVKM. V was clipped by 3 bases and J by 6 bases, with 20 bases between them. CDR3 length equals 16 residues. The CDR3 nucleotides read TGTGCCAGCAGTTTCGGGTCGCCTTGGGCGGGCGCTGAAGCTTTCTTT. It specifies CASSFGSPWAGAEAFF.

In this sample, this clone turned up once. The rearrangement links TRBV7-2 to TRBJ2-2; 9 positions agree with TRBD2. The V and J ends lost 4 bases and 6 bases, in that order; junction bases with no gene match: 6. This CDR3 contains 15 residues. Germline loops: CDR1 SGHTA, CDR2 FQGNSA. The CDR3 loop reads CASSSQRGAAGELFF. In DNA form, the CDR3 reads TGTGCCAGCAGCTCACAGCGGGGGGCGGCCGGGGAGCTGTTTTTT.

With respect to this clone: At one end the junction does not follow the germline gene, possibly because of a read error. The V call is TRBV5-6, the J call TRBJ1-5; perhaps TRBD1 as D (6 bases). The CDR3 totals 15 residues. Germline V gene sequence: CDR1 SGHDT, CDR2 YYEEEE. CDR3 sequence (DNA): TGTGCCAGCAGCTTCGGACAGTCGAGCAATCAGTCCCAGCATTTT. This translates into CASSFGQSSNQSQHF.

A remark on this clone: The germline gene is not matched at one end of the junction; a read error may be the cause. The rearrangement joins TRBV19 to TRBJ2-7, with TRBD2 matching over 10 bases. CDR1 is LNHDA and CDR2 is SQIVND in the germline V gene (reference sequence). The CDR3 loop spans 14 amino acids. The CDR3 sequence is CASSLAGGSHEQYF. In nucleotides, the CDR3 is TGTGCCAGTAGTTTAGCGGGAGGCTCCCACGAGCAGTACTTC.

V is TRBV4-1 and J is TRBJ1-4; 7 bases fit TRBD1. The CDR3 spans 18 residues. V shed 4 bases, J shed 6 bases, and the junction held 17 bases outside the gene matches. Per germline, CDR1 MGHRA and CDR2 YSYEKL. Here the CDR3 DNA reads TGCGCCAGCAGCCCCCTGGGACAGAACCCCTGGGCTGATGAAAAACTGTTTTTT. This gives the protein CASSPLGQNPWADEKLFF.

This clone came up once. The chain employs TRBV2 and TRBJ2-3; possible D gene TRBD2, 5 bases. The germline V gene has CDR1 SNHLY and CDR2 FYNNEI. The CDR3 runs to 14 residues. V was trimmed by 3 bases and J by 5 bases, leaving 12 bases between them. In DNA, the CDR3 is TGTGCCAGCAGTGACGTGGTTGCGGGAGATACGCAGTATTTT. It translates to CASSDVVAGDTQYF.

The V and J genes are TRBV29-1 and TRBJ2-1; D is perhaps TRBD2 (6 bases). The germline V and J ends were trimmed by 1 base and 1 base, with 14 bases remaining between them. This CDR3 has 16 residues. CDR1 is SQVTM, CDR2 ANQGSEA, per germline. The DNA for the CDR3 is TGCAGCGTTGAAGGGGGAGCGGGTGTTTCCTACAATGAGCAGTTCTTC. Its translation is CSVEGGAGVSYNEQFF.

This sequence joins TRBV11-2 and TRBJ1-1; TRBD1 might be the D (6 bases). Trimming left V 3 bases short and J 6 bases short, with 23 bases between. CDR1 is SGHAT, CDR2 FQNNGV, per germline. The CDR3 extends over 17 amino acids. This chain's CDR3 is CASSFPNREGLGAEAFF. CDR3 coding DNA: TGTGCCAGCAGCTTCCCAAACAGGGAGGGCCTGGGGGCTGAAGCTTTCTTT.

The chain carries TRBV6-1 and TRBJ1-6, with D maybe TRBD1 (5 bases). The V end lost 3 bases, the J end lost 0 bases, and 12 bases lay between the germline ends. This CDR3 is built from 17 residues. Germline V CDR1 and CDR2: MNHNS, SASEGT. CDR3 nucleotides: TGTGCCAGCAGTGACAGGGCCTTGAGCTCCTATAATTCACCCCTCCACTTT. Protein: CASSDRALSSYNSPLHF.

The chain uses TRBV5-6 and TRBJ2-5; D gene uncertain. Trimming pared 0 bases from V and 1 base from J, leaving 10 bases between. Germline lookup yields CDR1 SGHDT and CDR2 YYEEEE. The CDR3 sequence is 15 residues long. The CDR3, as DNA: TGTGCCAGCAGCTTGGTAGTTCGGTCCCAAGAGACCCAGTACTTC. Translating gives CASSLVVRSQETQYF.

The V and J genes are TRBV19 and TRBJ1-5; 9 bases line up with TRBD1. CDR1 and CDR2 from the germline V gene are LNHDA and SQIVND (reference sequence). This CDR3 has 14 residues. The J segment lost 4 bases and the V segment lost 9 bases, leaving 7 bases of the junction unmatched. The CDR3 protein is CASWTGVRNQPQHF. For the CDR3, the DNA is TGTGCCAGCTGGACAGGGGTGAGAAATCAGCCCCAGCATTTT.

In DNA form, the CDR3 reads TGCAGCGTTGAATTATGGCTCGACAGAGGCACTGAAGCTTTCTTT. Translation: CSVELWLDRGTEAFF. The V and J genes are TRBV29-1 and TRBJ1-1, with D possibly being TRBD1 (5 bases). The V and J ends lost 2 bases and 4 bases respectively, with 17 bases between them. CDR1 is SQVTM and CDR2 is ANQGSEA in the germline V gene. The CDR3 is made up of 15 amino acids.

The V and J genes are TRBV7-6 and TRBJ2-7; no definite D call. Germline V CDR1 and CDR2: SGHVS, FNYEAQ. The CDR3 loop spans 14 amino acids. V was trimmed by 5 bases and J by 0 bases, leaving 11 bases between them. The CDR3 region has the DNA TGTGCCAGCAGCCCCCTAGGAACCTCCTACGAGCAGTACTTC. Its translation: CASSPLGTSYEQYF.

The chain carries TRBV5-5 and TRBJ1-2, with 9 bases lining up with TRBD1. After removal of 2 bases from V and 4 bases from J, the junction contained 9 bases not matched to a gene. The CDR3 is 16 residues long. Germline CDR1 reads SGHKS; CDR2 reads YYEKEE (reference sequence). CDR3 coding DNA: TGTGCCAGCAGCTTAGGTGGGACAGGGAACCTCTATGGCTACACCTTC. Amino acid sequence: CASSLGGTGNLYGYTF.

This clone was seen just once. J is TRBJ1-3 and V is TRBV7-9; no definite D call. Looked up from germline, CDR1 is SEHNR and CDR2 is FQNEAQ (reference sequence). The CDR3 contains 18 residues. The V gene lost 1 base and the J gene lost 1 base, with 17 bases spanning the gap. The CDR3 DNA sequence: TGTGCCAGCAGCTTAGGGGTCGCCAGGCGCGCTTCTGGAAACACCATATATTTT. Translated: CASSLGVARRASGNTIYF.

The V gene is TRBV5-1, the J gene TRBJ2-1, with 7 bases aligning to TRBD2. The germline CDR1 and CDR2 sequences are SGHRS and YFSETQ. This CDR3 region has 15 residues. V was clipped by 0 bases and J by 9 bases; unmatched bases: 9. The DNA for the CDR3 is TGCGCCAGCAGCTTGGGGCTAGCGGTCCCGGGTGAGCAGTTCTTC. Amino acids: CASSLGLAVPGEQFF.

The chain has TRBV7-9 and TRBJ2-2; TRBD1 agrees at 9 bases. The ends lost 6 bases at V and 6 bases at J; junction bases unmatched: 11. Germline CDR1 and CDR2: SEHNR and FQNEAQ (reference sequence). This CDR3 has 16 residues. CDR3 bases: TGTGCCAGCAGTACGACGGGACAGGGCGATCCCGGGGAGCTGTTTTTT. Protein sequence: CASSTTGQGDPGELFF.

The V call is TRBV10-2, the J call TRBJ2-1; 8 bases are a match to TRBD1. There are 21 residues in the CDR3. From germline, CDR1 is WSHSY and CDR2 SAAADI. J gave up 7 bases and V 0 bases, and 23 bases lay outside the gene matches. The CDR3 reads CASSESVRFRSVRDRRNEQFF. In DNA form, the CDR3 reads TGCGCCAGCAGTGAGTCGGTTAGGTTTAGATCGGTCCGGGACAGGAGAAATGAGCAGTTCTTC.

The V gene is TRBV5-1, the J gene TRBJ2-5; TRBD2 might be the D (7 bases). This CDR3 has 15 residues. Trimming cost V 5 bases and J 5 bases, with 19 bases left between them. Per the germline V gene, CDR1 is SGHRS and CDR2 is YFSETQ. As DNA, the CDR3 is TGCGCCAGCAGGAGACTAGCCGACAGGATGGAGACCCAGTACTTC. Translated: CASRRLADRMETQYF.

The sample holds one count of this clone. The chain joins TRBV4-2 to TRBJ2-3; 8 bases align to TRBD1. The length of the CDR3 is 16 residues. V trimming: 1 base; J trimming: 3 bases; junction bases outside the gene matches: 6. The V gene's germline CDR1 is LGHNA and CDR2 YNFKEQ. For the CDR3, the DNA is TGTGCCAGCAGCCAAGTTGGCCAGGGGGCAACAGATACGCAGTATTTT. This gives the protein CASSQVGQGATDTQYF.

J is TRBJ1-5 and V is TRBV27; D not resolved. V was trimmed by 10 bases and J by 2 bases, leaving 15 bases between them. The germline V gene has CDR1 MNHEY and CDR2 SMNVEV (reference sequence). The CDR3 runs to 14 residues. The CDR3 region is CATSRGLGNQPQHF. CDR3 DNA: TGTGCCACCTCACGGGGTCTCGGCAATCAGCCCCAGCATTTT.

This chain uses TRBV5-4 with TRBJ2-1; tentative D call: TRBD2 (5 bases). With 2 bases removed from V and 0 bases from J, the gap between germline ends came to 9 bases. In germline, CDR1 is SGHNT, CDR2 YYREEE (reference sequence). This CDR3 has 15 amino acids. The CDR3, as DNA: TGTGCCAGCAGCTTAGTAGGGAGCTCCTACAATGAGCAGTTCTTC. It is translated as CASSLVGSSYNEQFF.

The V call is TRBV5-1, the J call TRBJ2-7; 7 nucleotides agree with TRBD1. Germline assignment: CDR1 SGHRS and CDR2 YFSETQ. Trimming removed 2 bases from V and 5 bases from J; junction bases left unmatched: 4. CDR3 size: 13 residues. The CDR3 sequence is CASSLRGRDEQYV. The CDR3 nucleotides read TGCGCCAGCAGCTTAAGGGGGCGCGACGAGCAGTACGTC.

This chain links TRBV18 with TRBJ2-5; 7 nucleotides align to TRBD2. The junction had 8 bases not matched to a gene; V was cut back by 0 bases and J by 4 bases. CDR1 is KGHSH and CDR2 is LQKENI in the germline V gene. This CDR3 comprises 16 residues. As DNA, the CDR3 is TGTGCCAGCTCACCACCGGGCAGCGGGATGGTAGAGACCCAGTACTTC. Translated: CASSPPGSGMVETQYF.

V is TRBV2 and J is TRBJ1-1, with a weak D call TRBD1 (5 bases). CDR3 size: 11 residues. Germline CDR1 reads SNHLY; CDR2 reads FYNNEI. V lost 6 bases to trimming and J lost 5 bases, with 7 bases between them. CDR3 bases: TGTGCCAGCAGGGGGGGGACTGAAGCTTTCTTT. Translation: CASRGGTEAFF.

The chain has TRBV27 and TRBJ2-3, with D hard to call. From germline, CDR1 is MNHEY and CDR2 SMNVEV (reference sequence). There are 13 residues in the CDR3. The V and J ends lost 2 bases and 3 bases respectively, with 6 bases between them. The CDR3 reads CASSLKRTDTQYF. CDR3 sequence (DNA): TGTGCCAGCAGTTTAAAGAGAACAGATACGCAGTATTTT.

The rearrangement uses TRBV6-4 and TRBJ2-1; D is unclear. The CDR3 is 14 amino acids. Trimming removed 1 base from V and 5 bases from J, with 9 bases in between. The germline gives CDR1 MRHNA, CDR2 SNTAGT. The CDR3: CASSDFPNHNEQFF. The CDR3 region has the DNA TGTGCCAGCAGTGACTTCCCCAATCACAATGAGCAGTTCTTC.

Turning to this clone: Other nucleotide sequences in the sample specify the same CDR3. The chain is built from TRBV6-1 and TRBJ2-5, with TRBD2 matching over 9 bases. V lost 3 bases, J lost 6 bases, and 11 bases stayed unmatched. Per the germline V gene, CDR1 is MNHNS and CDR2 is SASEGT. The CDR3 has 16 amino acids. The CDR3 DNA sequence: TGTGCCAGCAGTGAGGATGCGGGAGGGTTAGTAAAGACCCAGTACTTC. Amino acids: CASSEDAGGLVKTQYF.

This clone has a handful of counts. A read error may produce the germline difference seen at one junction end. This chain uses TRBV7-9 with TRBJ2-3; TRBD2 matches at 9 bases. CDR1 is SEHNR and CDR2 is FQNEAQ in the germline V gene (reference sequence). The CDR3 contains 16 residues. The CDR3 loop is CSSSLGSSGTTDTQYF. The CDR3 DNA reads TGTTCCAGCAGCTTAGGATCTAGCGGGACCACAGATACGCAGTATTTT. The whole variable domain, remainder taken from reference TRBV7-9 and TRBJ2-3, is DTGVSQNPRHKITKRGQNVTFRCDPISEHNRLYWYRQTLGQGPEFLTYFQNEAQLEKSRLLSDRFSAERPKGSFSTLEIQRTEQGDSAMYLCSSSLGSSGTTDTQYFGPGTRLTVL.

The chain combines TRBV11-2 with TRBJ2-7; D gene unclear. Looked up from germline, CDR1 is SGHAT and CDR2 is FQNNGV. The V end was cut by 1 base, the J end by 1 base, with 5 bases between. This CDR3 spans 13 amino acids. DNA of the CDR3: TGTGCCAGCAGCTTAGTGGAGTCCTACGAGCAGTACGTC. The encoded protein is CASSLVESYEQYV.

The chain has TRBV5-1 and TRBJ2-4, with no clear D. Germline loops: CDR1 SGHRS, CDR2 YFSETQ. This CDR3 has 12 residues. V lost 8 bases, J lost 7 bases, and 13 bases lay in between. The CDR3 bases are TGCGCCAGTTCAGGATCGCTGAACATTCAGTACTTC. This sequence encodes CASSGSLNIQYF. The full variable domain, completed using reference TRBV5-1 and TRBJ2-4, is KAGVTQTPRYLIKTRGQQVTLSCSPISGHRSVSWYQQTPGQGLQFLFEYFSETQRNKGNFPGRFSGRQFSNSRSEMNVSTLELGDSALYLCASSGSLNIQYFGAGTRLSVL.